The 18 T cell receptor beta chains below all came from one sample that was sequenced in a study of control samples from healthy donors and cancer patients. The assay was immunoSEQ multiplex PCR, and TCRdb's table has in-frame clones only and misses some. Of fewer than 110,000 clones listed, approximately 90% were seen once; the top ten hold 15% to 20%. The sequenced material came from PBMCs. The receptors were sampled from a man aged 55 to 70 with lung cancer.

V and J are TRBV20-1 and TRBJ1-2; D gene unclear. V was shortened by 4 bases and J by 8 bases, with 11 bases between the two germline ends. The length of the CDR3 is 11 residues. CDR1 is DFQATT, CDR2 SNEGSKA, per germline (reference sequence). CDR3 protein: CSATEVVGYTF. The CDR3 DNA follows: TGCAGTGCTACCGAAGTTGTCGGCTACACCTTC.

The chain is built from TRBV25-1 and TRBJ1-4, with a tentative D call TRBD1 (6 bases). The germline V gene encodes CDR1 MGHDK and CDR2 SYGVNS. The CDR3 spans 15 residues. Trimming pared 5 bases from V and 3 bases from J, leaving 13 bases between. The CDR3 coding sequence is TGTGCCAGCAGTTCCCGGACAGCCTCTAATGAAAAACTGTTTTTT. Encoded protein: CASSSRTASNEKLFF.

The gene calls are TRBV19 and TRBJ1-5; a possible D gene is TRBD1 (6 bases). The CDR3 runs to 15 residues. V was trimmed by 0 bases and J by 0 bases, leaving 6 bases between them. Germline values: CDR1 LNHDA, CDR2 SQIVND (reference sequence). DNA of the CDR3: TGTGCCAGTAGTATAGAGGGGGCTAGCAATCAGCCCCAGCATTTT. Amino acids: CASSIEGASNQPQHF.

V usage is TRBV6-5 and J usage is TRBJ2-4, with 10 bases that match TRBD1. This CDR3 spans 13 amino acids. Germline values: CDR1 MNHEY, CDR2 SVGAGI. V lost 6 bases and J lost 8; bases outside the gene matches: 4. CDR3 sequence: CASSEDRGDIQYF. In DNA form, the CDR3 reads TGTGCCAGCAGCGAGGACAGGGGGGACATTCAGTACTTC.

The chain combines TRBV10-3 with TRBJ2-7; 10 bases are shared with TRBD1. Germline V gives CDR1 ENHRY, CDR2 SYGVKD. The trim removed 7 bases at V and 7 bases at J, leaving 16 bases unmatched. The CDR3 runs to 16 residues. The CDR3 DNA reads TGTGCCATCACCCCGGGACAGGGGACAAGGTCGTGGGAGCAGTACTTC. Its translation: CAITPGQGTRSWEQYF.

This rearrangement joins TRBV18 to TRBJ1-6, with 9 bases lining up with TRBD1. The CDR3 consists of 14 residues. Germline V gene lookup returns CDR1 KGHSH and CDR2 LQKENI. The V segment lost 4 bases and the J segment 7 bases; nucleotides outside the gene matches: 2. The CDR3, as DNA: TGTGCCAGCTCACTCGGGACAGGGAATTCACCCCTCCACTTT. The encoded protein is CASSLGTGNSPLHF.

The V gene is TRBV5-4, the J gene TRBJ1-2; the D is unclear. The CDR3 is 13 residues long. The V end was cut by 5 bases, the J end by 5 bases, with 13 bases between. Germline CDR1 and CDR2: SGHNT and YYREEE (reference sequence). The CDR3 nucleotides read TGTGCCAGCAGTTTCGGATGGGATTATGGCTACACCTTC. Translating it yields CASSFGWDYGYTF.

This chain links TRBV11-2 with TRBJ1-5; D call uncertain. The ends were cut back, 5 bases at V and 1 base at J, with 12 bases in the middle. Germline loops: CDR1 SGHAT, CDR2 FQNNGV. The CDR3 runs to 15 residues. CDR3 bases: TGTGCCAGCAGCCAAAACGGTCTGAGCAATCAGCCCCAGCATTTT. It is translated as CASSQNGLSNQPQHF.

The CDR3 DNA reads TGTGCCAGCAGCTTACAGGGAGGTGGCAATCAGCCCCAGCATTTT. Translation gives CASSLQGGGNQPQHF. The chain has TRBV7-2 and TRBJ1-5; the D gene is possibly TRBD1 (5 bases). Germline assignment: CDR1 SGHTA and CDR2 FQGNSA. This CDR3 is 15 amino acids long. V was cut by 2 bases and J by 2 bases, with 10 bases left in between.

In this sample, this clone turned up once. The rearrangement uses TRBV6-6 and TRBJ1-1, with no clear D. There are 15 residues in the CDR3. V lost 5 bases to trimming and J lost 1 base, with 14 bases between them. Germline V lookup: CDR1 MNHNY, CDR2 SVGAGI (reference sequence). The CDR3 bases are TGTGCCAGCAGTACCCTCTTGCACGCGAACACTGAAGCTTTCTTT. This codes for CASSTLLHANTEAFF.

V usage is TRBV19 and J usage is TRBJ2-6, with 13 bases that match TRBD2. The germline V gene has CDR1 LNHDA and CDR2 SQIVND (reference sequence). The J segment lost 0 bases and the V segment lost 4 bases, leaving 3 bases of the junction unmatched. The CDR3 consists of 18 residues. CDR3 sequence reads: CASSTGTSGVSGANVLTF. Here the CDR3 DNA reads TGTGCCAGTAGTACTGGGACTAGCGGGGTCTCTGGGGCCAACGTCCTGACTTTC.

The rearrangement uses TRBV6-4 and TRBJ1-3; no definite D call. V dropped 4 bases and J dropped 4 bases, with 17 bases sitting between them. The CDR3 has 16 residues. Germline V CDR1 and CDR2: MRHNA, SNTAGT. The CDR3 DNA is TGTGCCAGCAGTGTATCCGATCGATCCTCAGGAAACACCATATATTTT. Residues: CASSVSDRSSGNTIYF.

This chain connects TRBV5-4 to TRBJ1-6, with D perhaps matching TRBD1 (5 bases). V lost 1 base and J lost 5, with 13 bases in between. In germline, CDR1 is SGHNT, CDR2 YYREEE (reference sequence). The CDR3 loop spans 16 amino acids. In nucleotides, the CDR3 is TGTGCCAGCAGCTTGTCCATAGCGGGGGATAATTCACCCCTCCACTTT. Encoded protein: CASSLSIAGDNSPLHF.

The gene calls are TRBV20-1 and TRBJ2-3; D uncertain. CDR3 length: 15 amino acids. Trimming left V 3 bases short and J 2 bases short, with 15 bases between. Germline assignment: CDR1 DFQATT and CDR2 SNEGSKA (reference sequence). CDR3 region: CSASAATWNTDTQYF. CDR3 nucleotide sequence: TGCAGTGCTAGTGCCGCGACTTGGAACACAGATACGCAGTATTTT.

The rearrangement uses TRBV30 and TRBJ1-5, with 8 bases matching TRBD1. This CDR3 spans 14 amino acids. CDR1 GTSNPN and CDR2 SVGIG come from the germline V gene (reference sequence). V was pared by 7 bases and J by 3 bases, with 8 bases of the junction left unmatched. The CDR3 DNA reads TGTGCCTACCAGACAGGGGCGAACAATCAGCCCCAGCATTTT. This translates into CAYQTGANNQPQHF.

The V gene is TRBV9, the J gene TRBJ2-7, with D perhaps matching TRBD2 (6 bases). The CDR3 is 14 residues long. Germline loops: CDR1 SGDLS, CDR2 YYNGEE. V lost 2 bases to trimming and J lost 5 bases, with 14 bases between them. The CDR3 nucleotides read TGTGCCAGCAGCGTCACCAGCAGGGAGGACGAGCAGTACTTC. This encodes CASSVTSREDEQYF.

The chain has TRBV12-5 and TRBJ2-3, with TRBD2 matching over 16 bases. Germline-derived CDR1 and CDR2 are LGHNT and FRNRAP. The CDR3 covers 17 residues. With 0 bases clipped from V and 4 bases from J, the junction kept 1 base outside the gene matches. The CDR3 sequence is CASGLVGTSGGADTQYF. CDR3 bases: TGTGCTAGTGGTTTGGTAGGGACTAGCGGGGGGGCAGATACGCAGTATTTT.

The chain links TRBV18 to TRBJ1-1; D is undetermined. CDR3 length equals 12 residues. Trimming removed 4 bases at V and 3 bases at J, with 6 bases between. Per the germline V gene, CDR1 is KGHSH and CDR2 is LQKENI. This CDR3 reads CASSRLDTEAFF. The CDR3 DNA is TGTGCCAGCTCACGGCTGGACACTGAAGCTTTCTTT.